This TCR beta chain came from a study of siplizumab effects on memory and regulatory T cells. Findings and limits, study-wide: Only a minority of proliferating CD4+ or CD8+ clones had an assignable naive or memory phenotype, with roughly 80-95% lacking one. The alloresponse seemed to draw substantially on naive T cells, which appeared more diverse than memory cells.

With respect to this clone: Its antigen remains unidentified.

Looked up from germline, CDR1 is LGHNT and CDR2 is FRNRAP. V shed 5 bases and J shed 7 bases, with 20 bases lying between them. The CDR3 is made up of 15 amino acids. Roughly 10^5 TCR templates were measured in each sample. Generated by immunoSEQ multiplex PCR, the TCRdb table keeps only in-frame clones and is missing some. The profile covers tens of thousands of clones, with about 98% appearing a single time and 0.9% to 1.2% taken by the ten largest. The chain has TRBV12-5 and TRBJ1-2, with D perhaps TRBD1 (5 bases). This receptor was obtained from a human donor in good health. Specimen: naive CD8+ T cells sorted from blood. CDR3 in DNA: TGTGCTAGTGGTGAATATAAGGTGGGGGGTATTGGCTACACCTTC. Translating it yields CASGEYKVGGIGYTF.